This TCR beta chain was observed in a study of T cells after yellow fever vaccination. General study points: Subsequent to the booster, the majority of primary-vaccination clones reappeared (96% CD4, 88% CD8).

TCRdb called the 5' RACE reads again in MiXCR, with one record for every CDR3 protein. The repertoire has 300,000 or so distinct CDR3 sequences, 8.1% of them found once; the top ten carry around 17%. This clonotype has a handful of counts. Its cognate antigen is unknown. Sequenced here: PBMCs, sampled 35 to 50 days after the first yellow fever vaccination. The source of this sequence is a young man who received the YFV17D yellow fever vaccine.

CDR3 sequence: CASSLLAFNYGYTF. CDR3 nucleotides: TGTGCCAGCAGCTTACTCGCCTTCAACTATGGCTACACCTTC. The chain links TRBV7-9 to TRBJ1-2; D call uncertain. Germline V gives CDR1 SEHNR, CDR2 FQNEAQ (reference sequence). The CDR3 has 14 residues. The V end was cut by 2 bases, the J end by 2 bases, with 9 bases between.